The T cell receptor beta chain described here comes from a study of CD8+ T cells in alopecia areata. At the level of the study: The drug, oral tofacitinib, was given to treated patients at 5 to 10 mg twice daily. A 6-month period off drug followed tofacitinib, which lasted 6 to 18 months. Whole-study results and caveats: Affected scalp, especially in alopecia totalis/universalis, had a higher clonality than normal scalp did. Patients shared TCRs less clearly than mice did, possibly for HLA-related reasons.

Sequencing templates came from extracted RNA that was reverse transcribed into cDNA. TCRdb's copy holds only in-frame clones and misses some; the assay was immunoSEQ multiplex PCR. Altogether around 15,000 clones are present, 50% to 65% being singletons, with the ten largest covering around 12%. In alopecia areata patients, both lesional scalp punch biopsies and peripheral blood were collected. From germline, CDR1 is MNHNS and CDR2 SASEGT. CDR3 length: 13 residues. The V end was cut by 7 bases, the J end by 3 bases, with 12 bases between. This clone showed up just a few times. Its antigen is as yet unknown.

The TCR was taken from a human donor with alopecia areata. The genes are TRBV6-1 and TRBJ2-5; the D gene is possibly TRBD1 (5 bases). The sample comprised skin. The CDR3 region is CASNSGHKETQYF. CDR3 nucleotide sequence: TGTGCCAGCAATTCAGGGCATAAAGAGACCCAGTACTTC.